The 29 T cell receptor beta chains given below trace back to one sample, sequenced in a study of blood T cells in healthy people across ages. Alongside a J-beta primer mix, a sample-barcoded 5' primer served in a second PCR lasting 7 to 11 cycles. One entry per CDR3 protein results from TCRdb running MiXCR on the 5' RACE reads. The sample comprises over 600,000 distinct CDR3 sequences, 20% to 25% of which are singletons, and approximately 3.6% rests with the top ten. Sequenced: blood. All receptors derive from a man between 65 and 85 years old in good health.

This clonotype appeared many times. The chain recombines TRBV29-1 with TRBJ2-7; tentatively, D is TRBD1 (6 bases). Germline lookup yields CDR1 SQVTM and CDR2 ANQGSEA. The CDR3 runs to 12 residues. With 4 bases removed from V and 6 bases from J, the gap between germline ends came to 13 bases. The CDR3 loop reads CSVGYRESEQYF. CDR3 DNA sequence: TGCAGCGTTGGGTACAGGGAAAGCGAGCAGTACTTC.

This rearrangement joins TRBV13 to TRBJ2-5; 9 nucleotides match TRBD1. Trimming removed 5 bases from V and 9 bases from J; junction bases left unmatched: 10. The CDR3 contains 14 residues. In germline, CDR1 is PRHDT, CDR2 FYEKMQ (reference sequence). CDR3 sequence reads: CASSVVSTGGPQYF. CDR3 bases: TGTGCCAGCAGCGTTGTGTCGACAGGGGGGCCCCAGTACTTC.

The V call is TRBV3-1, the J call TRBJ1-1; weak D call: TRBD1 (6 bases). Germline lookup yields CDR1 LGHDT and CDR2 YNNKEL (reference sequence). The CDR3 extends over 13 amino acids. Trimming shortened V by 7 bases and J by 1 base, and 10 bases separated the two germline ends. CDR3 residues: CASTTDRNTEAFF. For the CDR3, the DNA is TGTGCCAGCACCACGGACAGGAACACTGAAGCTTTCTTT.

CDR3 loop: CASRSTSGTTYEQYF. DNA of the CDR3: TGTGCCAGCAGATCTACTAGCGGGACGACCTACGAGCAGTACTTC. The genes are TRBV12-3 or TRBV12-4 and TRBJ2-7; 10 positions agree with TRBD2. The CDR3 loop spans 15 amino acids. V shed 6 bases, J shed 2 bases, and the junction held 7 bases outside the gene matches.

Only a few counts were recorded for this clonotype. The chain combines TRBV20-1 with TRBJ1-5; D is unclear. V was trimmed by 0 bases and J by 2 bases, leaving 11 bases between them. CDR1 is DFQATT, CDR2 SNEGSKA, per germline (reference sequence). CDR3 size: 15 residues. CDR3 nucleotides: TGCAGTGCTAGAGACCCAATGGGAGGCAATCAGCCCCAGCATTTT. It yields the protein CSARDPMGGNQPQHF.

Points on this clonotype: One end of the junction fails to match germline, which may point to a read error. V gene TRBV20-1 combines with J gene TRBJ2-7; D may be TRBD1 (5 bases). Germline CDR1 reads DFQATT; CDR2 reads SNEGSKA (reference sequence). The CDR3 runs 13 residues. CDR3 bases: TGCAGTGCTAGAGATGCGACAGCCTACGTGCAGTACTTC. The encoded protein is CSARDATAYVQYF.

The CDR3, as DNA: TGCAGCGTCACCACAGCGGCTGTCTACGAGCAGTACTTC. The encoded protein is CSVTTAAVYEQYF. The chain combines TRBV29-1 with TRBJ2-5; perhaps TRBD2 as D (5 bases). TRBJ2-7 explains the end of the DNA better; the J call may be wrong. There are 13 residues in the CDR3. Germline CDR1 is SQVTM and CDR2 is ANQGSEA.

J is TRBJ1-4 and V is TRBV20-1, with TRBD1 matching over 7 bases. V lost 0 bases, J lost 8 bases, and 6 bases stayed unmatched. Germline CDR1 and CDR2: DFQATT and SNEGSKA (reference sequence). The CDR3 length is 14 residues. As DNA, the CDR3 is TGCAGTGCTAGAGAACAGGGGCGGGGAGAAAAACTGTTTTTT. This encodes CSAREQGRGEKLFF.

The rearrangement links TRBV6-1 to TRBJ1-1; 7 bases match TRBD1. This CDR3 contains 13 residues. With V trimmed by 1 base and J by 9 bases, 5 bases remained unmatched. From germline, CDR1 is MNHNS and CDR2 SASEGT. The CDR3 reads CASSEVGTAQAFF. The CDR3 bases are TGTGCCAGCAGTGAAGTGGGGACAGCCCAAGCTTTCTTT.

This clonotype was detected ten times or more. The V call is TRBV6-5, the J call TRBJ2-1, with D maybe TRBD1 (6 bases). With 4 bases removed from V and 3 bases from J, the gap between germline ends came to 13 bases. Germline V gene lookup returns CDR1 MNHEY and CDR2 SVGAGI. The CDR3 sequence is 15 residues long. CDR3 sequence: CASSSTGGDYNEQFF. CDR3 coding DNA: TGTGCCAGCAGTTCGACAGGTGGCGACTACAATGAGCAGTTCTTC.

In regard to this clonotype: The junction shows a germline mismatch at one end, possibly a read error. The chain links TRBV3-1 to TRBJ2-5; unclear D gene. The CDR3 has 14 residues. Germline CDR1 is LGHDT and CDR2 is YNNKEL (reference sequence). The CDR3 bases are TGTGCCAGCAGCCAAGAGGGCCACCAAGAGGCCCAGTACTTC. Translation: CASSQEGHQEAQYF.

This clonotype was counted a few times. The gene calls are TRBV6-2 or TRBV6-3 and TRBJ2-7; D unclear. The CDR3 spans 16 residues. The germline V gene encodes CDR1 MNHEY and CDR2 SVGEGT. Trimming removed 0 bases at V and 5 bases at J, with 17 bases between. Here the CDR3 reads CASSYSTRSLMDEQYF. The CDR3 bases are TGTGCCAGCAGTTACTCGACCAGGAGCCTCATGGACGAGCAGTACTTC.

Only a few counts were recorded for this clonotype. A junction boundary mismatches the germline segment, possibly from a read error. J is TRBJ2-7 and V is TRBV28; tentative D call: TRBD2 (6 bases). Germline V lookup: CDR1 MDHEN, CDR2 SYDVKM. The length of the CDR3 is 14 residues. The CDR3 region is CASGLWGEIYEQYF. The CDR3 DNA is TGTGCCAGCGGTTTATGGGGGGAAATCTACGAGCAGTACTTC.

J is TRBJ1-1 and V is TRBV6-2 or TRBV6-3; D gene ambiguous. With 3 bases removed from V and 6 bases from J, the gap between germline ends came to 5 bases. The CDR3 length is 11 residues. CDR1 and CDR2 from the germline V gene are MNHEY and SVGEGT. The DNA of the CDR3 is TGTGCCAGCAGTTATAGGGCTGAAGCTTTCTTT. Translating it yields CASSYRAEAFF.

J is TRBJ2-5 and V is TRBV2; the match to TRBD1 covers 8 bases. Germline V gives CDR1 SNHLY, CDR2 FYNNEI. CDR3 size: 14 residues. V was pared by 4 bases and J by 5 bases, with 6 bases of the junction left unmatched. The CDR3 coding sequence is TGTGCCAGCAGTGGGACAGGGTACCGGGAGACCCAGTACTTC. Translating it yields CASSGTGYRETQYF. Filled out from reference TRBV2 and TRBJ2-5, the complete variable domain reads EPEVTQTPSHQVTQMGQEVILRCVPISNHLYFYWYRQILGQKVEFLVSFYNNEISEKSEIFDDQFSVERPDGSNFTLKIRSTKLEDSAMYFCASSGTGYRETQYFGPGTRLLVL.

The DNA for the CDR3 is TGCAGTGCTCGGCTCTCGACTGGATCTTCACCCCTCCACTTT. This codes for CSARLSTGSSPLHF. The chain links TRBV20-1 to TRBJ1-6; no clear D. The CDR3 extends over 14 amino acids. Germline values: CDR1 DFQATT, CDR2 SNEGSKA (reference sequence). Trimming removed 5 bases at V and 9 bases at J, with 17 bases between.

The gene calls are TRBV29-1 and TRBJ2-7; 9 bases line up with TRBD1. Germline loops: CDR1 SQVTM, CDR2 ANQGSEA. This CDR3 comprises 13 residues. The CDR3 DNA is TGCGGAGCCTTTCGGGGACAGGGCTACGAGCAGTACTTC. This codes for CGAFRGQGYEQYF.

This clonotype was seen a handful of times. CDR3 sequence (DNA): TGTGCCAGCAGCCAAGCTCGTAGCGCCACAGATACGCAGTATTTT. Its protein product is CASSQARSATDTQYF. This chain connects TRBV3-1 to TRBJ2-3, with a possible D match to TRBD2 (5 bases). CDR1 is LGHDT, CDR2 YNNKEL, per germline (reference sequence). The CDR3 sequence is 15 residues long. Trimming removed 1 base from V and 2 bases from J, with 10 bases in between.

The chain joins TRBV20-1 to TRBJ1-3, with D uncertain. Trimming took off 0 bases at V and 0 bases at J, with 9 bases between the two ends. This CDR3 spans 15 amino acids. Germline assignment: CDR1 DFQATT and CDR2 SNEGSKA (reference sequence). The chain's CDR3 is CSARDLQYSGNTIYF. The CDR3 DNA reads TGCAGTGCTAGAGATCTGCAGTACTCTGGAAACACCATATATTTT.

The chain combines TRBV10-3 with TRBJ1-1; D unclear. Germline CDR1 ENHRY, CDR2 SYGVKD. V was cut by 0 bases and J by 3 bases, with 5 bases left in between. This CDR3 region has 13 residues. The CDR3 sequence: CAISESDYTEAFF. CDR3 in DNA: TGTGCCATCAGTGAGTCGGATTACACTGAAGCTTTCTTT.

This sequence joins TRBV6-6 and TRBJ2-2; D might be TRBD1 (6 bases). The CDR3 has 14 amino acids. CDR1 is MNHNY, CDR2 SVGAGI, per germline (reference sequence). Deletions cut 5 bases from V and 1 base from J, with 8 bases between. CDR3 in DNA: TGTGCCAGCAGTGTGGACAGGAACACCGGGGAGCTGTTTTTT. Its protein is CASSVDRNTGELFF.

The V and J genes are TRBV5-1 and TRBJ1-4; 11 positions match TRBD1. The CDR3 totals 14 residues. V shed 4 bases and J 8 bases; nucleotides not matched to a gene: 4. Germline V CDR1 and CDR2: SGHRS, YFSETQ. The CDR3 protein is CASSIGQGAEKLFF. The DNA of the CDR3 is TGCGCCAGCAGCATCGGACAGGGGGCCGAAAAACTGTTTTTT.

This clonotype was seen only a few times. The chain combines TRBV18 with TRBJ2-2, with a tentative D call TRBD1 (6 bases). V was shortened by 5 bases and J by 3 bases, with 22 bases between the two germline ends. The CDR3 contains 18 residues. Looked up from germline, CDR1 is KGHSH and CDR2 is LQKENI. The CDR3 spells CASSTGFGGPEDTGELFF. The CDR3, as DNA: TGTGCCAGCTCAACTGGTTTTGGGGGCCCTGAGGACACCGGGGAGCTGTTTTTT.

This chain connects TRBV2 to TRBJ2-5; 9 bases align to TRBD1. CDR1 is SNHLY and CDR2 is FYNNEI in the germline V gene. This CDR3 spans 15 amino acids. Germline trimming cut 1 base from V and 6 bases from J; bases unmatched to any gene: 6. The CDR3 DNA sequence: TGTGCCAGCAGTGAAGGAGGGACAGGGTCGAAGACCCAGTACTTC. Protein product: CASSEGGTGSKTQYF.

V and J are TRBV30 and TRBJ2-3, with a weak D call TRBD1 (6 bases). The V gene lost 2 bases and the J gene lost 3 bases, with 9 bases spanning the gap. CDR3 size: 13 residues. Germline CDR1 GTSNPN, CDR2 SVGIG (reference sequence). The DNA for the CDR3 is TGTGCCTGGAGTAGAGACAGGACAGATACGCAGTATTTT. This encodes CAWSRDRTDTQYF.

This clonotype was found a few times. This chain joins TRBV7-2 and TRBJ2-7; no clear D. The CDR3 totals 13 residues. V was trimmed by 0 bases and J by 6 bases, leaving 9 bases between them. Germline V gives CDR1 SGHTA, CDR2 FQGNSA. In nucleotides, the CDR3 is TGTGCCAGCAGCTTAGCGCCCGGTAGCGAGCAGTACTTC. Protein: CASSLAPGSEQYF.

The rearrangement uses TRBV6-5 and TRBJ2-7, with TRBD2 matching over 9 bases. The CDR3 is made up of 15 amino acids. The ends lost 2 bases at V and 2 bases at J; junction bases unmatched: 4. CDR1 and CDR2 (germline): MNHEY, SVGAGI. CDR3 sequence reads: CASSYGAGGAYEQYF. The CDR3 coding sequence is TGTGCCAGCAGTTACGGAGCGGGAGGTGCCTACGAGCAGTACTTC.

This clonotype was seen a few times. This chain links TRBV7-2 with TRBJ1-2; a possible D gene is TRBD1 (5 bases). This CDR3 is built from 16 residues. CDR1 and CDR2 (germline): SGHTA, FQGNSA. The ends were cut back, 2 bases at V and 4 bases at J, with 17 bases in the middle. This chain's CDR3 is CASSLSSGGNGYGYTF. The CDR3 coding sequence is TGTGCCAGCAGCTTAAGTTCCGGGGGGAATGGCTATGGCTACACCTTC.

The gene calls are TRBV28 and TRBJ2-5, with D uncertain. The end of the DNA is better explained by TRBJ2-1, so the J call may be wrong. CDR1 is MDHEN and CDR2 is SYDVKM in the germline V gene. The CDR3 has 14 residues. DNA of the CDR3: TGTGCCAGCAGTTTACGAGTGGGTTACAATGAGCAGTTCTTC. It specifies CASSLRVGYNEQFF.